This T cell receptor beta chain emerged from a study of blood T cell repertoires in COVID-19. The length of the CDR3 is 16 residues. J gave up 8 bases and V 3 bases, and 14 bases lay outside the gene matches. CDR1 is GTSNPN and CDR2 is SVGIG in the germline V gene (reference sequence). Here immunoSEQ multiplex PCR was the method, and the copy in TCRdb shows in-frame clones only, minus some. The sample yields a few hundred thousand clones, about 85% seen once. Sequencing was carried out using PBMCs or T cells enriched from blood (not recorded which). The genes are TRBV30 and TRBJ1-3; 9 positions agree with TRBD1. The origin of this receptor is a woman in her twenties or thirties who had recovered from COVID-19. The CDR3 sequence: CAWSFDTMTGGDTIYF. The CDR3 region has the DNA TGTGCCTGGAGCTTTGACACGATGACAGGGGGGGACACCATATATTTT. Full variable domain (missing parts from reference TRBV30 and TRBJ1-3): SQTIHQWPATLVQPVGSPLSLECTVEGTSNPNLYWYRQAAGRGLQLLFYSVGIGQISSEVPQNLSASRPQDRQFILSSKKLLLSDSGFYLCAWSFDTMTGGDTIYFGEGSWLTVV.